This entry concerns a single T cell receptor beta chain. Antigen: not known. The same CDR3 can be traced to other DNA sequences in this sample. Noted time point: cycle 4 day 1 (C4D1), after 6 weeks of nivolumab. Every one of the patients relapsed after autologous stem cell transplantation (brentuximab vedotin exposure was variable). The data are from a study of PD-1 blockade in classical Hodgkin lymphoma. Study-wide results and caveats: In newly diagnosed patients, baseline TCR diversity was reportedly below that of healthy donors. Complete responders possessed baseline diversity comparable to newly diagnosed patients. Exclusion covered patients beginning nivolumab under 1 year post-ASCT. Only CD4+ TCR diversity, not CD8+, had risen significantly by C4D1.

Clones were sequenced by immunoSEQ multiplex PCR, and TCRdb holds only the in-frame ones, with some missing. The sample has around 92,000 clones, about 83% seen once. This sequence originates from a human donor with classical Hodgkin lymphoma. The material sequenced was peripheral blood mononuclear cells (PBMCs), taken before the fourth cycle of nivolumab.

The CDR3 spells CASSFGTVNEKLFF. The CDR3 DNA reads as TGTGCCAGCAGCTTCGGGACGGTGAATGAAAAACTGTTTTTT. The gene calls are TRBV11-2 and TRBJ1-4, with D perhaps TRBD1 (5 bases). This CDR3 has 14 residues. CDR1 SGHAT and CDR2 FQNNGV come from the germline V gene. Trimming took off 3 bases at V and 5 bases at J, with 10 bases between the two ends.